The 20 T cell receptor beta chains reported below all come from one sample, sequenced in a study of blood T cell repertoires in COVID-19. Clones were read by immunoSEQ multiplex PCR, and TCRdb kept only the in-frame ones, dropping some. This sample carries 130,000 to 150,000 clones, around 90% of them seen once, and the ten largest clones take 1.5% to 2%. Sequencing input: peripheral blood. The receptors stem from a man between 65 and 85 years old with acute or convalescent COVID-19.

The rearrangement links TRBV2 to TRBJ2-3; D perhaps matches TRBD2 (6 bases). The germline gives CDR1 SNHLY, CDR2 FYNNEI. CDR3 length equals 14 residues. V was shortened by 7 bases and J by 7 bases, with 18 bases between the two germline ends. The CDR3, as DNA: TGTGCCAGCAATCCGGGACTGATAATACATACGCAGTATTTT. It specifies CASNPGLIIHTQYF.

CDR3 sequence reads: CASSVQGQGASEQYF. DNA for the CDR3: TGTGCCAGCAGCGTCCAAGGACAGGGGGCCTCCGAGCAGTACTTC. This chain joins TRBV9 and TRBJ2-7; 11 positions match TRBD1. The V and J ends lost 2 bases and 6 bases, in that order; junction bases with no gene match: 7. CDR3 length: 15 amino acids. In germline, CDR1 is SGDLS, CDR2 YYNGEE. Full variable domain (outside the CDR3, taken from reference TRBV9 and TRBJ2-7): DSGVTQTPKHLITATGQRVTLRCSPRSGDLSVYWYQQSLDQGLQFLIQYYNGEERAKGNILERFSAQQFPDLHSELNLSSLELGDSALYFCASSVQGQGASEQYFGPGTRLTVT.

The rearrangement uses TRBV28 and TRBJ1-5; 8 nucleotides match TRBD1. Germline CDR1 is MDHEN and CDR2 is SYDVKM. The CDR3 is made up of 19 amino acids. The junction had 14 bases not matched to a gene; V was cut back by 2 bases and J by 2 bases. The CDR3 reads CASSLEAGGGILGNQPQHF. In nucleotides, the CDR3 is TGTGCCAGCAGTTTAGAGGCAGGGGGCGGGATATTGGGCAATCAGCCCCAGCATTTT. Full variable domain (missing parts from reference TRBV28 and TRBJ1-5): DVKVTQSSRYLVKRTGEKVFLECVQDMDHENMFWYRQDPGLGLRLIYFSYDVKMKEKGDIPEGYSVSREKKERFSLILESASTNQTSMYLCASSLEAGGGILGNQPQHFGDGTRLSIL.

The chain joins TRBV27 to TRBJ1-2; D is ambiguous. Germline CDR1 MNHEY, CDR2 SMNVEV (reference sequence). The CDR3 has 13 amino acids. Between the trimmed V and J ends, which lost 7 bases and 1 base, there was a span of 10 bases. CDR3 sequence (DNA): TGTGCCAGCAAACCTCAACATAACTATGGCTACACCTTC. Its translation is CASKPQHNYGYTF.

The chain carries TRBV6-5 and TRBJ1-1; the D gene is possibly TRBD1 (5 bases). The germline gives CDR1 MNHEY, CDR2 SVGAGI. Trimming stripped 5 bases from V and 1 base from J, with 8 bases between. The CDR3 spans 13 residues. The CDR3 is CASSHGGNTEAFF. Written as DNA, the CDR3 is TGTGCCAGCAGTCACGGGGGGAACACTGAAGCTTTCTTT.

The gene calls are TRBV7-2 and TRBJ2-7; D remains unclear. CDR1 and CDR2 from the germline V gene are SGHTA and FQGNSA. V lost 6 bases and J 3 bases, leaving 18 bases between the germline ends. The CDR3 totals 15 residues. The CDR3 loop reads CASRGPNPQFYEQYF. The CDR3 nucleotides read TGTGCCAGCAGGGGCCCGAATCCGCAGTTCTACGAGCAGTACTTC.

This chain uses TRBV5-1 with TRBJ2-7; a possible D gene is TRBD1 (5 bases). This CDR3 has 14 amino acids. Germline V gives CDR1 SGHRS, CDR2 YFSETQ. The ends were cut back, 0 bases at V and 3 bases at J, with 10 bases in the middle. CDR3 sequence (DNA): TGCGCCAGCAGCTTGGGACAGAGATACTACGAGCAGTACTTC. It encodes CASSLGQRYYEQYF.

This sequence joins TRBV28 and TRBJ2-5; tentatively, D is TRBD1 (5 bases). Germline CDR1 reads MDHEN; CDR2 reads SYDVKM. The V end lost 6 bases, the J end lost 2 bases, and 13 bases lay between the germline ends. This CDR3 has 14 amino acids. CDR3 amino acids: CASSRAPEQETQYF. The CDR3 nucleotides are TGTGCCAGCAGCAGGGCTCCAGAACAAGAGACCCAGTACTTC.

V usage is TRBV11-2 and J usage is TRBJ2-7; D is possibly TRBD1 (5 bases). V was cut by 0 bases and J by 8 bases, with 11 bases left in between. The germline V gene has CDR1 SGHAT and CDR2 FQNNGV. The length of the CDR3 is 13 residues. Here the CDR3 reads CASSLDVAGKQYF. CDR3 in DNA: TGTGCCAGCAGCTTAGATGTGGCAGGGAAGCAGTACTTC.

The CDR3 sequence: CASSQGGAYQPQHF. Here the CDR3 DNA reads TGTGCCAGCAGCCAAGGCGGGGCCTATCAGCCCCAGCATTTT. The V gene is TRBV3-1 (or the pseudogene TRBV3-2), the J gene TRBJ1-5, with D maybe TRBD1 (5 bases). Per germline, CDR1 LGHDT and CDR2 YNNKEL (reference sequence). This CDR3 spans 14 amino acids. V was pared by 1 base and J by 5 bases, with 9 bases between.

This chain connects TRBV18 to TRBJ2-5; 10 nucleotides line up with TRBD2. Germline CDR1 is KGHSH and CDR2 is LQKENI. CDR3 length: 15 residues. J gave up 5 bases and V 6 bases, and 9 bases lay outside the gene matches. CDR3 residues: CASSRSGGAYETQYF. As DNA, the CDR3 is TGTGCCAGCTCTCGCAGCGGGGGGGCCTATGAGACCCAGTACTTC.

The rearrangement links TRBV7-9 to TRBJ1-2; D is perhaps TRBD1 (5 bases). Between the trimmed V and J ends, which lost 5 bases and 4 bases, there was a span of 23 bases. Germline-derived CDR1 and CDR2 are SEHNR and FQNEAQ (reference sequence). CDR3 length: 17 amino acids. The CDR3 DNA reads TGTGCCAGCAGCCCTATCCCGGCAGGGCTCCCGCGCTATGGCTACACCTTC. It yields the protein CASSPIPAGLPRYGYTF.

This clone was seen a handful of times. V and J are TRBV7-9 and TRBJ2-7, with a weak D call TRBD1 (5 bases). Germline CDR1 SEHNR, CDR2 FQNEAQ (reference sequence). The CDR3 totals 14 residues. Trimming took off 4 bases at V and 2 bases at J, with 12 bases between the two ends. CDR3 residues: CASSSPARAYEQYF. The CDR3 nucleotides are TGTGCCAGCAGCTCCCCCGCCAGGGCCTACGAGCAGTACTTC.

The rearrangement joins TRBV28 to TRBJ1-2, with 9 bases aligning to TRBD1. Germline-derived CDR1 and CDR2 are MDHEN and SYDVKM. The CDR3 is made up of 14 amino acids. The V segment lost 6 bases and the J segment 5 bases; nucleotides outside the gene matches: 7. The CDR3 loop reads CASRSGGQGYGYTF. CDR3 DNA: TGTGCCAGCAGGTCGGGCGGACAGGGGTATGGCTACACCTTC.

The rearrangement links TRBV28 to TRBJ1-1; tentatively, D is TRBD1 (5 bases). Germline CDR1 MDHEN, CDR2 SYDVKM. The CDR3 loop spans 15 amino acids. Trimming stripped 5 bases from V and 3 bases from J, with 16 bases between. DNA of the CDR3: TGTGCCAGCAGTGAGGAGGGGACGGTAGACACTGAAGCTTTCTTT. This codes for CASSEEGTVDTEAFF. The full variable domain, its missing parts supplied by reference TRBV28 and TRBJ1-1, is DVKVTQSSRYLVKRTGEKVFLECVQDMDHENMFWYRQDPGLGLRLIYFSYDVKMKEKGDIPEGYSVSREKKERFSLILESASTNQTSMYLCASSEEGTVDTEAFFGQGTRLTVV.

The chain joins TRBV28 to TRBJ1-6; D uncertain. This CDR3 spans 12 amino acids. CDR1 is MDHEN, CDR2 SYDVKM, per germline. Between the trimmed V and J ends, which lost 5 bases and 11 bases, there was a span of 10 bases. In DNA, the CDR3 is TGTGCCAGCAGTACCCCAGCGGCACCCCTCCACTTT. Its translation: CASSTPAAPLHF.

The chain employs TRBV28 and TRBJ1-5; 7 bases line up with TRBD1. The CDR3 loop spans 16 amino acids. Germline assignment: CDR1 MDHEN and CDR2 SYDVKM. J gave up 3 bases and V 2 bases, and 7 bases lay outside the gene matches. Written as DNA, the CDR3 is TGTGCCAGCAGTTTAGAAGGGGGCCCTTTCAATCAGCCCCAGCATTTT. Protein: CASSLEGGPFNQPQHF.

This chain uses TRBV19 with TRBJ2-7, with 10 bases aligning to TRBD1. V lost 5 bases and J lost 6; bases outside the gene matches: 10. The CDR3 consists of 15 residues. The germline V gene has CDR1 LNHDA and CDR2 SQIVND (reference sequence). In nucleotides, the CDR3 is TGTGCCAGTAGTCCTAATCCCGGGACAGGGGCCGAGCAGTACTTC. Its translation is CASSPNPGTGAEQYF.

This clone has just one count. The genes are TRBV19 and TRBJ1-5, with D possibly matching TRBD1 (6 bases). The germline CDR1 and CDR2 sequences are LNHDA and SQIVND (reference sequence). V lost 6 bases to trimming and J lost 3 bases, with 9 bases between them. This CDR3 spans 13 amino acids. The CDR3 is CASSTGINQPQHF. As DNA, the CDR3 is TGTGCCAGTAGCACAGGGATCAATCAGCCCCAGCATTTT.

The chain has TRBV7-6 and TRBJ2-5, with TRBD2 identical over 8 bases. The CDR3 sequence is 17 residues long. Germline V gene sequence: CDR1 SGHVS, CDR2 FNYEAQ. V dropped 1 base and J dropped 4; count of bases not matched to a gene: 11. The CDR3 DNA reads TGTGCCAGCAGCTTAGTTTCGAGCGGGGGACGGGGAGAGACCCAGTACTTC. This translates into CASSLVSSGGRGETQYF.